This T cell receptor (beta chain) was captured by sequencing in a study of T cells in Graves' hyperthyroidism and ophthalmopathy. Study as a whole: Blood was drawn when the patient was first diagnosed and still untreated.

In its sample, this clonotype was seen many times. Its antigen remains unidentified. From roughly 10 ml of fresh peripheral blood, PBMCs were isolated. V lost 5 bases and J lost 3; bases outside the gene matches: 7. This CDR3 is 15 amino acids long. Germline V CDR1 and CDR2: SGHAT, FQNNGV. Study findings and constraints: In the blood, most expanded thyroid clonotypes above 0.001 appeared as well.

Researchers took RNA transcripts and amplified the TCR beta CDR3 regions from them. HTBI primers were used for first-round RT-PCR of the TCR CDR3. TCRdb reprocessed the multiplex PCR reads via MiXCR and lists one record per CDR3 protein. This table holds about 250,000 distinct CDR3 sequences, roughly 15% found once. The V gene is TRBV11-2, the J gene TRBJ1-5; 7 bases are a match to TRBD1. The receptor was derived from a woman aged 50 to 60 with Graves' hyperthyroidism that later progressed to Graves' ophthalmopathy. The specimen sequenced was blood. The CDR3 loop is CASSQLQGNNQPQHF. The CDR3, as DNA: TGTGCCAGCAGCCAACTACAGGGGAACAATCAGCCCCAGCATTTT.